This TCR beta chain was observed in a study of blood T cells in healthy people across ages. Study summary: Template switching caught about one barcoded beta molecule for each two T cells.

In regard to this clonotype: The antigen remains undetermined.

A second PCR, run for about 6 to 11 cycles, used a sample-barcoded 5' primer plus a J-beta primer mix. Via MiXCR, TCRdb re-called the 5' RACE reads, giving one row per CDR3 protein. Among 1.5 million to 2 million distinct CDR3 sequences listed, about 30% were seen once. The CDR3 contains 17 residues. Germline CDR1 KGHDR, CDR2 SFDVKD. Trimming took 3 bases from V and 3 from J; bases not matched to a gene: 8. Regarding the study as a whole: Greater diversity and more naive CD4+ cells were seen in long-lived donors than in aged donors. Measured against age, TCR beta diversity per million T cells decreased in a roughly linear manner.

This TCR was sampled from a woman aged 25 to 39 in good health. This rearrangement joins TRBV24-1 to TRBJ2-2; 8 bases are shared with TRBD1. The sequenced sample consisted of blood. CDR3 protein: CATSDGQGAVYTGELFF. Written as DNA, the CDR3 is TGTGCCACCAGTGATGGGCAGGGGGCCGTTTACACCGGGGAGCTGTTTTTT.